The next 12 T cell receptor beta chains were all read from a single sample in a study of beta chain features in type 1 diabetes. Whole-study findings and limits: Patients with Type 1 diabetes showed moderately but significantly shorter TCRB CDR3s in all four CD4+ subsets.

The authors reverse transcribed all of the isolated RNA, so sequencing captured expressed TCRB transcripts. Sequenced by immunoSEQ multiplex PCR; TCRdb stores in-frame clones only, minus some. In the table there are approximately 130,000 clones, 15% to 20% of which are singletons. Antigen specificity for these receptors is unknown. The specimen sequenced was central memory CD4+ T cells from blood. The receptors derive from a man aged 18 to 29 with type 1 diabetes.

J is TRBJ2-1 and V is TRBV4-3, with 9 bases identical to TRBD1. Trimming removed 5 bases from V and 4 bases from J; junction bases left unmatched: 3. CDR1 is LGHNA, CDR2 YSLEER, per germline. This CDR3 region has 14 residues. The CDR3 loop reads CASSAGQGYNEQFF. In DNA form, the CDR3 reads TGCGCCAGCAGCGCGGGACAGGGATACAATGAGCAGTTCTTC.

This clone was observed a handful of times. The junction departs from the called germline gene at one end, perhaps through a read error. The chain carries TRBV4-1 and TRBJ2-7, with 8 bases fitting TRBD2. The V gene's germline CDR1 is MGHRA and CDR2 YSYEKL. CDR3 length: 17 residues. The CDR3 here is CSSSQGLAGPRSHEQYF. DNA of the CDR3: TGCTCCAGCAGCCAAGGTCTAGCGGGTCCCCGTTCCCACGAGCAGTACTTC.

By share of the sample, this clone is medium-sized (0.01 to 0.1%). CDR3 nucleotides: TGTGCCAGCAGCTTAACTGGTACGAATACGCAGTATTTT. Its protein is CASSLTGTNTQYF. The chain has TRBV7-3 and TRBJ2-3; D call uncertain. The CDR3 covers 13 residues. Trimming stripped 0 bases from V and 7 bases from J, with 8 bases between. From germline, CDR1 is SGHTA and CDR2 FQGTGA.

Comments on this clone: At one of its ends the junction is not consistent with the germline gene, which may arise from a read error. The V call is TRBV7-7, the J call TRBJ1-5; possible D gene TRBD1, 5 bases. Per the germline V gene, CDR1 is SSHAT and CDR2 is FNYEAQ (reference sequence). The CDR3 consists of 14 residues. The CDR3 sequence: CASSCDRVNQPQHF. The CDR3 DNA reads TGTGCTAGCAGCTGCGACAGAGTCAATCAGCCCCAGCATTTT. Combining the CDR3 with reference TRBV7-7 and TRBJ1-5 gives the whole variable domain GAGVSQSPRYKVTKRGQDVTLRCDPISSHATLYWYQQALGQGPEFLTYFNYEAQPDKSGLPSDRFSAERPEGSISTLTIQRTEQRDSAMYRCASSCDRVNQPQHFGDGTRLSIL.

This clone came up a few times. The J gene is TRBJ1-5, the V gene TRBV23-1; no definite D call. TRBV23-1 is labeled an ORF, and its function is uncertain. The CDR3 contains 16 residues. The V and J ends lost 5 bases and 0 bases respectively, with 14 bases between them. The DNA for the CDR3 is TGCGCCAGCAGTTTTATGGGCCCCTATAGCAATCAGCCCCAGCATTTT. Residues: CASSFMGPYSNQPQHF.

The CDR3 bases are TGTGCCAGCTCACCGACTTCCCGGGACGAGACCCAGTACTTC. This codes for CASSPTSRDETQYF. The rearrangement links TRBV18 to TRBJ2-5, with D perhaps TRBD1 or TRBD2 (5 bases each). The germline V gene encodes CDR1 KGHSH and CDR2 LQKENI. There are 14 residues in the CDR3. Deletions cut 3 bases from V and 5 bases from J, with 13 bases between.

This clone came up a few times. The chain has TRBV5-6 and TRBJ2-7; no clear D gene. Per germline, CDR1 SGHDT and CDR2 YYEEEE. The ends were cut back, 0 bases at V and 6 bases at J, with 4 bases in the middle. The CDR3 extends over 11 amino acids. The CDR3 loop is CASSLESEQYF. As DNA, the CDR3 is TGTGCCAGCAGCTTGGAGTCCGAGCAGTACTTC.

In this sample, this clone turned up a few times. The V call is TRBV5-4, the J call TRBJ1-2; D is unresolved. V was trimmed by 0 bases and J by 2 bases, leaving 11 bases between them. This CDR3 spans 15 amino acids. The V gene's germline CDR1 is SGHNT and CDR2 YYREEE (reference sequence). The CDR3 DNA reads as TGTGCCAGCAGCTTGGACCAACGGGCAAACTATGGCTACACCTTC. Translated, it gives CASSLDQRANYGYTF.

This clone was recorded a few times. The chain combines TRBV5-1 with TRBJ1-6, with a tentative D call TRBD1 (5 bases). This CDR3 contains 17 residues. Trimming took 4 bases from V and 7 from J, leaving 21 bases between them. Germline CDR1 reads SGHRS; CDR2 reads YFSETQ. This CDR3 is CASSEGSNLGRNSPLHF. The DNA of the CDR3 is TGCGCCAGCAGCGAGGGGTCTAACTTGGGAAGAAATTCACCCCTCCACTTT.

This clone was counted a few times. The chain recombines TRBV13 with TRBJ1-2; 7 bases line up with TRBD1. The CDR3 extends over 16 amino acids. J gave up 6 bases and V 3 bases, and 13 bases lay outside the gene matches. Looked up from germline, CDR1 is PRHDT and CDR2 is FYEKMQ (reference sequence). In DNA, the CDR3 is TGTGCCAGCAGCTTCCCGTTAGTACAGGGGAGGCATGGCTACACCTTC. This sequence encodes CASSFPLVQGRHGYTF.

This clone has a handful of counts. This rearrangement joins TRBV9 to TRBJ1-6, with TRBD1 matching over 8 bases. This CDR3 has 14 residues. Trimming cost V 3 bases and J 13 bases; bases outside gene matches: 9. Germline CDR1 reads SGDLS; CDR2 reads YYNGEE. This chain's CDR3 is CASSAGQGKAPLHF. DNA for the CDR3: TGTGCCAGCAGCGCCGGACAGGGAAAGGCCCCCCTCCACTTT.

This clone has more than one count but fewer than ten. The chain joins TRBV18 to TRBJ1-1, with D uncertain. Trimming cost V 2 bases and J 1 base, with 8 bases left between them. This CDR3 has 14 residues. The germline V gene has CDR1 KGHSH and CDR2 LQKENI. The CDR3 DNA is TGTGCCAGCTCACCAACGGCAACGAACACTGAAGCTTTCTTT. This sequence encodes CASSPTATNTEAFF.